This TCR beta chain came from a study of blood T cell repertoires in COVID-19. Looking at the study overall: Sites in the United States, Italy and Spain provided acute and convalescent COVID-19 samples. PBMCs, B-cell-depleted T cells, or T cells provided the cDNA or gDNA that made up the material.

CDR3 size: 13 residues. The V segment lost 3 bases and the J segment 4 bases; nucleotides outside the gene matches: 3. In the original workflow: Amplification of reference gene primers was used by the study to estimate nucleated cell counts. TCRdb keeps only in-frame clones here, not all; method: immunoSEQ multiplex PCR. V and J calls and clone size are as listed in that table; D and trimming were resolved from the DNA. Of under 200,000 clones listed, roughly 85% were seen once; the top ten hold 20% to 25%. This receptor was identified in a man aged 55 to 70 with active or convalescent COVID-19. The sequenced material came from peripheral blood. The rearrangement links TRBV12-3 or TRBV12-4 to TRBJ2-7; 7 bases agree with TRBD2. The CDR3 loop reads CASSFGGLYEQYF. The DNA of the CDR3 is TGTGCCAGCAGTTTCGGGGGGTTGTACGAGCAGTACTTC.